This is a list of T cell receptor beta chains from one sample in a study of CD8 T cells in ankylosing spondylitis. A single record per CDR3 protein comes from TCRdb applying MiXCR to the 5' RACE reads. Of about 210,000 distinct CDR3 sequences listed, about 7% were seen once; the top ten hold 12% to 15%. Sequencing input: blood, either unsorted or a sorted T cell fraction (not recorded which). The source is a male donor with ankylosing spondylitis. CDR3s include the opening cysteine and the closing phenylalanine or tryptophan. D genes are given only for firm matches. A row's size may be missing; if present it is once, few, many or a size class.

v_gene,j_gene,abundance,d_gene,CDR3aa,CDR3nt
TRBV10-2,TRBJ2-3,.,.,CASSEVLNPTDTQYF,TGCGCCAGCAGTGAGGTTCTCAACCCCACAGATACGCAGTATTTT
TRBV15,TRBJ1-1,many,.,CATSSRDTRNTEAFF,TGTGCCACCAGCAGCCGGGACACCAGAAACACTGAAGCTTTCTTT
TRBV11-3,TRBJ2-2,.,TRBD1,CASSHHPGTGWTGELFF,TGTGCCAGCAGCCACCACCCCGGGACAGGGTGGACCGGGGAGCTGTTTTTT
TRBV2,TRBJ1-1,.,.,CASSGPGSEAFF,TGTGCCAGCAGTGGTCCAGGGTCTGAAGCTTTCTTT
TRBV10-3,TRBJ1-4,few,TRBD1,CAASEAGQNEKLFF,TGTGCCGCGTCAGAAGCGGGACAGAATGAAAAACTGTTTTTT
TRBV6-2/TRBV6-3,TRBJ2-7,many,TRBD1,CASSYSRDSSYEQYF,TGTGCCAGCAGTTACTCTCGGGACAGCTCCTACGAGCAGTACTTC
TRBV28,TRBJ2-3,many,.,CASSLAATQYF,TGTGCCAGCAGTTTAGCGGCTACGCAGTATTTT
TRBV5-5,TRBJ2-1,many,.,CASSLIGAYNEQFF,TGTGCCAGCAGCTTGATTGGGGCATACAATGAGCAGTTCTTC
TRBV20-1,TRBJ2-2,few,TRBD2,CSACQETRLACTGELFF,TGCAGTGCTTGCCAGGAGACGAGACTAGCGTGCACCGGGGAGCTGTTTTTT
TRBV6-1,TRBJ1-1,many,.,CASRVRWGGRGSTEAFF,TGTGCCAGCAGAGTTAGGTGGGGGGGTAGAGGGAGCACTGAAGCTTTCTTT
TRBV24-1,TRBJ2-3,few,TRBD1,CATSVTGGADTQYF,TGTGCCACCAGTGTGACAGGGGGGGCAGATACGCAGTATTTT
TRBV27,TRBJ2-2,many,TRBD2,CASSFEAGGYTGELFF,TGTGCCAGCAGTTTTGAAGCGGGAGGTTACACCGGGGAGCTGTTTTTT
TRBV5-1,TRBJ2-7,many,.,CASSLKIGEQYF,TGCGCCAGCAGCTTGAAGATAGGCGAGCAGTACTTC
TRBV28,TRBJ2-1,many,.,CASSFAGGIHNEQFF,TGTGCCAGCAGTTTCGCCGGGGGAATCCACAATGAGCAGTTCTTC
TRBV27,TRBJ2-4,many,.,CASRPLMERIKNIQYF,TGTGCCAGCAGGCCCCTGATGGAAAGGATAAAAAACATTCAGTACTTC
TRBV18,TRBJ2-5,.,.,CASSGRDQETQYF,TGTGCCAGTTCTGGCCGGGATCAGGAGACCCAGTACTTC
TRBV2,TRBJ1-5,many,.,CASSENSGYSNQPQHF,TGTGCCAGCAGTGAAAACTCAGGGTATAGCAATCAGCCCCAGCATTTT
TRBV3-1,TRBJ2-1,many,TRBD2,CASSQEYRVGTSGTNEQFF,TGTGCCAGCAGCCAAGAATACCGAGTTGGGACTAGCGGGACAAATGAGCAGTTCTTC
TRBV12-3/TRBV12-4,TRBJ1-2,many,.,CASLGQGSGYTF,TGTGCCAGCCTGGGGCAGGGAAGCGGCTACACCTTC
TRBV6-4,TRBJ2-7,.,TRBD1,CASSSKGTENYEQYF,TGTGCCAGCAGTAGCAAGGGGACAGAGAACTACGAGCAGTACTTC